This TCR beta chain was identified during a study of shared clonotypes between healthy human individuals. Looking at the study overall: Donors had three CD4 naive, three CD4 memory, two CD8 naive and one CD8 memory plate apiece.

Sorted-subset replicate PCRs used around 220 ng DNA, about 30,000 T cell genomes. Authors' methods: Junction-only sequences produced by ImmunoSEQ had no quality scores, so filtering differed. The repertoire was sequenced with immunoSEQ multiplex PCR; TCRdb's copy has only in-frame clones and lacks some. V and J calls and clone size follow that table, whereas D and trimming were derived from the DNA. The sample holds over a million clones, roughly 97% seen once. As to this clone: Its antigen is as yet unknown.

The CDR3 loop spans 16 amino acids. V trimming: 5 bases; J trimming: 4 bases; junction bases outside the gene matches: 6. Per the germline V gene, CDR1 is MNHNY and CDR2 is SVGAGI (reference sequence). Study observations and caveats: Generally, naive subsets came out with larger estimated richness than memory subsets.

Material: naive CD4+ T cells sorted from blood. The sample's subset: CD45RA+ positively selected. The rearrangement links TRBV6-6 to TRBJ2-2; TRBD2 matches 11 bases. This TCR came from a man aged 30-40 years in good health. CDR3 sequence reads: CASSRPTSGVTGELFF. The CDR3 bases are TGTGCCAGCAGTCGCCCGACTAGCGGGGTCACCGGGGAGCTGTTTTTT.